This T cell receptor beta chain comes out of a study of cytomegalovirus exposure and HLA in healthy donors. The PCR ran on 60 Vbeta and 13 Jbeta primers. Using immunoSEQ multiplex PCR, the repertoire was profiled, and TCRdb retains in-frame clones only, with some absent. The data hold over 200,000 clones, with more than 75% observed a single time. Germline CDR1 reads WSHSY; CDR2 reads SAAADI. The junction had 12 bases not matched to a gene; V was cut back by 8 bases and J by 8 bases. The CDR3 extends over 14 amino acids. The rearrangement joins TRBV10-2 to TRBJ2-3; TRBD2 matches at 8 bases. This TCR was sampled from a human donor in good health. The source material was PBMCs. CDR3 loop: CASGWTSFYGTQYF. CDR3 in DNA: TGCGCCAGCGGATGGACTAGCTTCTATGGTACGCAGTATTTT.